This T cell receptor (beta chain) was recorded in a study of shared clonotypes between healthy human individuals. Overall study context: Each donor's CD4 naive and CD4 memory cells filled three plates apiece, CD8 naive two, and CD8 memory one.

This CDR3 region has 14 residues. CDR1 is SGHRS, CDR2 YFSETQ, per germline. Trimming shortened V by 3 bases and J by 4 bases, and 13 bases separated the two germline ends. Notes on the study in general: Sharing across four donors was highest in naive CD4 (approximately 5%) and lowest in memory CD8 (approximately 0.4%).

Assay runs were performed at deep level. Genomic DNA from each subset was divided evenly over several immunoSEQ plates. The data were produced by immunoSEQ multiplex PCR, yet TCRdb's version contains in-frame clones alone and is incomplete. This sample yields more than 2,000,000 clones, of which 90% to 95% are seen a single time; about 0.13% belongs to the top ten. In regard to this clone: Antigen specificity is unknown.

The receptor's source is a man between 18 and 29 years old in good health. The source material was naive CD4+ T cells sorted from blood. Subset here: CD45RA+ positively selected. The V call is TRBV5-1, the J call TRBJ2-5, with a possible D match to TRBD2 (6 bases). The CDR3 is CASSSSGGGETQYF. The CDR3, as DNA: TGCGCCAGCAGCTCGTCCGGGGGAGGAGAGACCCAGTACTTC.